The 21 T cell receptor beta chains below come from one sample, sequenced in a study of cytomegalovirus exposure and HLA in healthy donors. It was with 60 Vbeta and 13 Jbeta primers that the PCR ran. This table comes from immunoSEQ multiplex PCR, and its TCRdb copy is limited to in-frame clones, with some not included. The sample lists 200,000 or so clones, 55% to 75% occurring once. Sequenced input: PBMCs. All receptors come from a man aged 40-55 years in good health and CMV-seropositive.

This rearrangement joins TRBV7-2 to TRBJ2-3, with 7 nucleotides matching TRBD2. With V trimmed by 5 bases and J by 2 bases, 10 bases remained unmatched. This CDR3 is 16 amino acids long. In germline, CDR1 is SGHTA, CDR2 FQGNSA. CDR3 residues: CASSLIQAGNTDTQYF. The DNA for the CDR3 is TGTGCCAGCAGCCTCATCCAAGCGGGGAACACAGATACGCAGTATTTT.

This clone has a handful of counts. The chain joins TRBV7-2 to TRBJ2-5; tentative D call: TRBD2 (5 bases). V lost 5 bases and J 3 bases, leaving 13 bases between the germline ends. Per germline, CDR1 SGHTA and CDR2 FQGNSA. CDR3 size: 14 residues. In nucleotides, the CDR3 is TGTGCCAGCAGCGGCGTACAGAGGGAAGAGACCCAGTACTTC. The encoded protein is CASSGVQREETQYF.

J is TRBJ2-7 and V is TRBV6-5; D gene unclear. The CDR3 consists of 14 residues. CDR1 and CDR2 (germline): MNHEY, SVGAGI. Trimming stripped 5 bases from V and 2 bases from J, with 13 bases between. CDR3 sequence (DNA): TGTGCCAGCAGTACGACGGCGGTCCCCTACGAGCAGTACTTC. Its protein product is CASSTTAVPYEQYF.

The genes are TRBV10-3 and TRBJ2-5, with 9 bases aligning to TRBD1. Germline loops: CDR1 ENHRY, CDR2 SYGVKD. With 8 bases clipped from V and 5 bases from J, the junction kept 12 bases outside the gene matches. The CDR3 consists of 15 residues. CDR3 protein: CAISQGTGGRETQYF. The CDR3 DNA follows: TGTGCCATCTCCCAAGGCACAGGGGGCCGTGAGACCCAGTACTTC.

The genes are TRBV6-5 and TRBJ1-2, with D perhaps TRBD1 (5 bases). Trimming removed 7 bases from V and 4 bases from J, with 16 bases in between. There are 14 residues in the CDR3. CDR1 and CDR2 (germline): MNHEY, SVGAGI. CDR3 bases: TGTGCCAGCACCAAAGCCGGGGGGGGCTATGGCTACACCTTC. Translated, it gives CASTKAGGGYGYTF.

V usage is TRBV9 and J usage is TRBJ2-1; possibly TRBD2 for D (6 bases). The ends were cut back, 4 bases at V and 8 bases at J, with 16 bases in the middle. The CDR3 is made up of 14 amino acids. Germline V gene sequence: CDR1 SGDLS, CDR2 YYNGEE. The CDR3 is CASSKGFPGDEQFF. CDR3 sequence (DNA): TGTGCCAGCAGCAAGGGGTTTCCGGGAGATGAGCAGTTCTTC.

The J gene is TRBJ2-1, the V gene TRBV10-3, with D unclear. Looked up from germline, CDR1 is ENHRY and CDR2 is SYGVKD. The CDR3 covers 12 residues. With 1 base removed from V and 8 bases from J, the gap between germline ends came to 6 bases. The CDR3 sequence is CAISEFVDEQFF. The CDR3 bases are TGTGCCATCAGTGAGTTCGTAGATGAGCAGTTCTTC.

This chain joins TRBV6-1 and TRBJ1-5, with TRBD1 matching over 7 bases. CDR1 is MNHNS and CDR2 is SASEGT in the germline V gene. Trimming at V came to 9 bases and at J to 4 bases, leaving 9 bases not matched to a gene. This CDR3 spans 14 amino acids. The CDR3 DNA follows: TGTGCCAGTCACCCCAGGGGGTCAAATCAGCCCCAGCATTTT. The encoded protein is CASHPRGSNQPQHF.

The V and J genes are TRBV27 and TRBJ2-1, with 12 bases identical to TRBD1. V gave up 2 bases and J gave up 7 bases; unmatched junction bases: 6. This CDR3 contains 16 residues. The germline gives CDR1 MNHEY, CDR2 SMNVEV (reference sequence). The CDR3: CASSLGGQGARNEQFF. The CDR3 DNA is TGTGCCAGCAGTTTAGGGGGACAGGGGGCGCGGAATGAGCAGTTCTTC.

This rearrangement joins TRBV7-8 to TRBJ1-6, with no clear D. The germline V gene has CDR1 SGHVS and CDR2 FQNEAQ. Trimming pared 5 bases from V and 6 bases from J, leaving 5 bases between. This CDR3 is built from 12 residues. CDR3 amino acids: CASSTRNSPLHF. In nucleotides, the CDR3 is TGTGCCAGCAGCACTCGTAATTCACCCCTCCACTTT.

This chain joins TRBV4-1 and TRBJ1-5, with a possible D match to TRBD1 (5 bases). Trimming pared 4 bases from V and 4 bases from J, leaving 20 bases between. The CDR3 has 17 residues. CDR1 is MGHRA, CDR2 YSYEKL, per germline. The CDR3 nucleotides are TGCGCCAGCAGCCCCCGATATACAGGTATGGGTAATCAGCCCCAGCATTTT. Its protein product is CASSPRYTGMGNQPQHF.

This clone was detected a few times. V gene TRBV11-2 combines with J gene TRBJ2-1; D may be TRBD2 (6 bases). Germline V gene lookup returns CDR1 SGHAT and CDR2 FQNNGV. Trimming shortened V by 2 bases and J by 4 bases, and 15 bases separated the two germline ends. CDR3 length: 16 amino acids. DNA for the CDR3: TGTGCCAGCAGCTTAACAGGAGGGGCGGGGTACAATGAGCAGTTCTTC. It is translated as CASSLTGGAGYNEQFF.

The rearrangement joins TRBV6-1 to TRBJ2-3; D not certain. The CDR3 contains 13 residues. Per the germline V gene, CDR1 is MNHNS and CDR2 is SASEGT. Deletions cut 6 bases from V and 8 bases from J, with 15 bases between. CDR3 sequence (DNA): TGTGCCAGCAGCCCCTTTCCCCCGGTTACGCAGTATTTT. Amino acid sequence: CASSPFPPVTQYF.

The V and J genes are TRBV7-9 and TRBJ1-4; 7 positions agree with TRBD1. The ends lost 5 bases at V and 7 bases at J; junction bases unmatched: 13. The CDR3 has 16 amino acids. CDR1 and CDR2 (germline): SEHNR, FQNEAQ (reference sequence). CDR3 nucleotides: TGTGCCAGCAGCCCCCAGACAGGGAAAAGAGTTGAAAAACTGTTTTTT. Translated: CASSPQTGKRVEKLFF.

This sequence joins TRBV2 and TRBJ1-1; D perhaps matches TRBD1 (5 bases). CDR3 length: 14 amino acids. V lost 4 bases, J lost 4 bases, and 13 bases lay in between. The germline CDR1 and CDR2 sequences are SNHLY and FYNNEI. CDR3 nucleotide sequence: TGTGCCAGCAGTGGAGGGACTGTCCTCACTGAAGCTTTCTTT. This translates into CASSGGTVLTEAFF.

This chain links TRBV4-2 with TRBJ2-1; D is uncertain. From germline, CDR1 is LGHNA and CDR2 YNFKEQ. This CDR3 has 13 amino acids. V lost 0 bases and J 6 bases, leaving 6 bases between the germline ends. The CDR3 sequence: CASSQDFGNEQFF. The CDR3 DNA reads TGTGCCAGCAGCCAAGATTTCGGCAATGAGCAGTTCTTC.

The chain has TRBV10-3 and TRBJ2-3; 14 bases match TRBD2. Germline lookup yields CDR1 ENHRY and CDR2 SYGVKD. Losses at the gene ends were 3 bases for V and 5 bases for J; bases not matched to a gene: 7. The length of the CDR3 is 17 residues. Here the CDR3 reads CAISDGTSGGSLDTQYF. The CDR3 nucleotides read TGTGCCATCAGTGACGGGACTAGCGGGGGTAGTTTAGATACGCAGTATTTT.

The V and J genes are TRBV5-5 and TRBJ1-5; perhaps TRBD1 as D (5 bases). Trimming removed 0 bases from V and 4 bases from J, with 8 bases in between. Germline V gene data show CDR1 as SGHKS and CDR2 as YYEKEE (reference sequence). The CDR3 is 14 residues long. The CDR3 region has the DNA TGTGCCAGCAGCTTGGGGGGGGTAAATCAGCCCCAGCATTTT. Its protein product is CASSLGGVNQPQHF. The complete variable domain, with remaining parts taken from reference TRBV5-5 and TRBJ1-5, reads DAGVTQSPTHLIKTRGQQVTLRCSPISGHKSVSWYQQVLGQGPQFIFQYYEKEERGRGNFPDRFSARQFPNYSSELNVNALLLGDSALYLCASSLGGVNQPQHFGDGTRLSIL.

The CDR3 nucleotides are TGTGCCGCCCAGGGTGGGGATTGGACCACCGGGGAGCTGTTTTTT. Encoded protein: CAAQGGDWTTGELFF. The chain recombines TRBV28 with TRBJ2-2, with D tentatively TRBD1 (5 bases). The CDR3 spans 15 residues. Germline V gene data show CDR1 as MDHEN and CDR2 as SYDVKM. V was clipped by 11 bases and J by 4 bases, with 20 bases between them.

Details on this clone: Other nucleotide sequences from this sample produce the same CDR3. The rearrangement joins TRBV7-9 to TRBJ2-3; no firm D call. This CDR3 region has 12 residues. Trimming cost V 2 bases and J 3 bases, with 3 bases left between them. Per the germline V gene, CDR1 is SEHNR and CDR2 is FQNEAQ (reference sequence). DNA for the CDR3: TGTGCCAGCAGCTTATCTACAGATACGCAGTATTTT. Its translation: CASSLSTDTQYF. Looking up the rest from reference TRBV7-9 and TRBJ2-3 gives the full variable domain: DTGVSQNPRHKITKRGQNVTFRCDPISEHNRLYWYRQTLGQGPEFLTYFQNEAQLEKSRLLSDRFSAERPKGSFSTLEIQRTEQGDSAMYLCASSLSTDTQYFGPGTRLTVL.

The J gene is TRBJ2-3, the V gene TRBV6-5; D gene uncertain. CDR1 is MNHEY and CDR2 is SVGAGI in the germline V gene. V was pared by 5 bases and J by 0 bases, with 12 bases between. This CDR3 spans 15 amino acids. CDR3 region: CASSQYLPSTDTQYF. DNA of the CDR3: TGTGCCAGCAGTCAGTATCTGCCTAGCACAGATACGCAGTATTTT.